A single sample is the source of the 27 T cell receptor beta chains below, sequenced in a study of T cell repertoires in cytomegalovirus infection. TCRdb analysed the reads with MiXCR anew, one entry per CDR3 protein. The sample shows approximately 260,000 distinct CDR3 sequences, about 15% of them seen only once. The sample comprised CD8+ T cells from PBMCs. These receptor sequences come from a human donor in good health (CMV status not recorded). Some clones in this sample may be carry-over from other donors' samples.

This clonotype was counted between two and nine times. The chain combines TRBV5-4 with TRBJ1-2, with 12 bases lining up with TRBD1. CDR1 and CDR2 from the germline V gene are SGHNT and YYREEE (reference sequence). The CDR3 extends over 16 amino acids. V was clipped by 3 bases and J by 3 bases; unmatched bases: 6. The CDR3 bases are TGTGCCAGCAGCTCCGGGACAGGGGGCGCGGACTATGGCTACACCTTC. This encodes CASSSGTGGADYGYTF.

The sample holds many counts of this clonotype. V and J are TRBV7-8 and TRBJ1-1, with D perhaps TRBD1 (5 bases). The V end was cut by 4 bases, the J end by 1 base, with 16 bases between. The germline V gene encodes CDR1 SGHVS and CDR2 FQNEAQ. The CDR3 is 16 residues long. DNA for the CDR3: TGTGCCAGCAGCTCCTGGGGCGTTCTATCGAACACTGAAGCTTTCTTT. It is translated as CASSSWGVLSNTEAFF.

CDR3 sequence: CASSEFGQKSETQYF. The CDR3, as DNA: TGTGCCAGCAGTGAATTCGGACAGAAGTCGGAGACCCAGTACTTC. The chain is built from TRBV25-1 and TRBJ2-5; D perhaps matches TRBD1 (6 bases). V was cut by 1 base and J by 5 bases, with 14 bases left in between. Germline CDR1 MGHDK, CDR2 SYGVNS. The CDR3 spans 15 residues.

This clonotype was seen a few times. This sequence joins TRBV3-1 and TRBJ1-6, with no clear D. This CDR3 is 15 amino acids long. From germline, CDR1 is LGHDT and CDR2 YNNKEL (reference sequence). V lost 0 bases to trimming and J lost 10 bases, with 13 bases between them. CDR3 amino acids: CASSQDFNSGSPLHF. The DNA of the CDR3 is TGTGCCAGCAGCCAAGATTTCAACAGTGGATCACCCCTCCACTTT.

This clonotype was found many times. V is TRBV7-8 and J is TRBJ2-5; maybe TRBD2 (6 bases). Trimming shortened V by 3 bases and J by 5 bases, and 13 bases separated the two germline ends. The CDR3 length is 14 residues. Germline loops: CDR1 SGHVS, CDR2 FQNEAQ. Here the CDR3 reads CASSFLAQRETQYF. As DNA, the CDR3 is TGTGCCAGCAGCTTTCTAGCGCAAAGGGAGACCCAGTACTTC.

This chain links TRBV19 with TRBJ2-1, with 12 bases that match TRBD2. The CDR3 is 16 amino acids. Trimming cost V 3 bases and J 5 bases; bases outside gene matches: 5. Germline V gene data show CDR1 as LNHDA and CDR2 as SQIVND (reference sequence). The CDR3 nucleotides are TGTGCCAGTAGTATCCGGACTAGCGGGGCACACAATGAGCAGTTCTTC. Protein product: CASSIRTSGAHNEQFF.

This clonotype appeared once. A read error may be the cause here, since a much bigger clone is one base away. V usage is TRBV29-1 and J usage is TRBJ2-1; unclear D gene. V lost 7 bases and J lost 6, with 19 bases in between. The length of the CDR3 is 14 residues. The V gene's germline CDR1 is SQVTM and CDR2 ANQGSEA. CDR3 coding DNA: TGCAGCGCCCTAGGTAGAATGGACCCCAATGAGCAGTTCTTC. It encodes CSALGRMDPNEQFF.

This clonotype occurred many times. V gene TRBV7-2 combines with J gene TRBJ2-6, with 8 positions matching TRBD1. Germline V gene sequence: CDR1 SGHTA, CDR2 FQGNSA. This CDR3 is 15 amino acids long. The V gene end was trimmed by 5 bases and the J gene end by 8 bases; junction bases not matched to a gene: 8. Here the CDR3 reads CASSPGQGTSNVLTF. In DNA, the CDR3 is TGTGCCAGCAGCCCTGGACAGGGTACCTCCAACGTCCTGACTTTC. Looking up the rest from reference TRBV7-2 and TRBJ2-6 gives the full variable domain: GAGVSQSPSNKVTEKGKDVELRCDPISGHTALYWYRQSLGQGLEFLIYFQGNSAPDKSGLPSDRFSAERTGGSVSTLTIQRTQQEDSAVYLCASSPGQGTSNVLTFGAGSRLTVL.

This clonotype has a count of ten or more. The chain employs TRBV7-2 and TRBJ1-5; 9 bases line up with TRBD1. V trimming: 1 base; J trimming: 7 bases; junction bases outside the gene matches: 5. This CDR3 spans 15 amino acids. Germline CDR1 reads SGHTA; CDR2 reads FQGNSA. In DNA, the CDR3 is TGTGCCAGCAGCTTAGACAGGGGGCAGGGACAGCCCCAGCATTTT. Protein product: CASSLDRGQGQPQHF.

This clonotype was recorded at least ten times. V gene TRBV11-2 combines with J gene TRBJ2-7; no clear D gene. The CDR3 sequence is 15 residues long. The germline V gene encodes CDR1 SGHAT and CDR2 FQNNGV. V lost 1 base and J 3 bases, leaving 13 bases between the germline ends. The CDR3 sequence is CASSLGRSYGYEQYF. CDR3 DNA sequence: TGTGCCAGCAGCTTAGGTCGGTCCTACGGCTACGAGCAGTACTTC.

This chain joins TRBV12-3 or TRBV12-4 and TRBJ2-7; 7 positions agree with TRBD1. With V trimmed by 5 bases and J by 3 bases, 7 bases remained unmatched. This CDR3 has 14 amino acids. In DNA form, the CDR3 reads TGTGCCAGCAGTCAGGGGGACAGCCTCTACGAGCAGTACTTC. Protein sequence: CASSQGDSLYEQYF.

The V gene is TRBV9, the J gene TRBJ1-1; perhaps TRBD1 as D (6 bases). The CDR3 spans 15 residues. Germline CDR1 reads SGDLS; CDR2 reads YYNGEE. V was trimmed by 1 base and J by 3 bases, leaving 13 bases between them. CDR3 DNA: TGTGCCAGCAGCGTACAGGGGCGGGAGGACACTGAAGCTTTCTTT. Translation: CASSVQGREDTEAFF.

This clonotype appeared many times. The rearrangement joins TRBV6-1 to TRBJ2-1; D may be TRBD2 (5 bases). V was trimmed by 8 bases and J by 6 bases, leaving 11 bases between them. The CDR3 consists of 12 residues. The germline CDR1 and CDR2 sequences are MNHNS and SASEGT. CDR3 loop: CASEASSNEQFF. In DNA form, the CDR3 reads TGTGCCAGCGAGGCTAGCAGCAATGAGCAGTTCTTC.

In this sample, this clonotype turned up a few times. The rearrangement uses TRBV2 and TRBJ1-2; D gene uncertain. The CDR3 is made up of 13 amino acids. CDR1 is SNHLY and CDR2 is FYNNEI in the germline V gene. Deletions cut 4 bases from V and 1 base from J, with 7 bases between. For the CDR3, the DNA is TGTGCCAGCAGTGGTCGCTATAACTATGGCTACACCTTC. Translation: CASSGRYNYGYTF.

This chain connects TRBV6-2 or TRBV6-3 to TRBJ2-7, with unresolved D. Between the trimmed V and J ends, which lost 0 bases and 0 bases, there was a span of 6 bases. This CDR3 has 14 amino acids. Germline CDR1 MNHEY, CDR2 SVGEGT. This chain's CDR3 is CASSYSTDSYEQYF. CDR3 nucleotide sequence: TGTGCCAGCAGTTACTCGACTGACTCCTACGAGCAGTACTTC.

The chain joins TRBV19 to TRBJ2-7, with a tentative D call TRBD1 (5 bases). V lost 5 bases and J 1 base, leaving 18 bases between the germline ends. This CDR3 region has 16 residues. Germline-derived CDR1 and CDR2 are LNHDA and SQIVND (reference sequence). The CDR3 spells CASSFRTTESSYEQYF. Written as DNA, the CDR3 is TGTGCCAGTAGTTTTCGTACGACAGAATCTTCCTACGAGCAGTACTTC. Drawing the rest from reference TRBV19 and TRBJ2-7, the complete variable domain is DGGITQSPKYLFRKEGQNVTLSCEQNLNHDAMYWYRQDPGQGLRLIYYSQIVNDFQKGDIAEGYSVSREKKESFPLTVTSAQKNPTAFYLCASSFRTTESSYEQYFGPGTRLTVT.

The CDR3 DNA sequence: TGCAGCGTTGAAGGACAGACCCCCTACGAGCAGTACTTC. It is translated as CSVEGQTPYEQYF. V gene TRBV29-1 combines with J gene TRBJ2-7, with D perhaps matching TRBD1 (5 bases). Trimming left V 1 base short and J 2 bases short, with 9 bases between. Looked up from germline, CDR1 is SQVTM and CDR2 is ANQGSEA. The CDR3 extends over 13 amino acids.

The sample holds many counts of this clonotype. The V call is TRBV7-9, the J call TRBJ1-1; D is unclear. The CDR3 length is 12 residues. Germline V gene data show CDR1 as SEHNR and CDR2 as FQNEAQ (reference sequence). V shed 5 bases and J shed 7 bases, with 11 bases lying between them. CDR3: CASSQLEDEAFF. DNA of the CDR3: TGTGCCAGCAGCCAATTAGAAGATGAAGCTTTCTTT. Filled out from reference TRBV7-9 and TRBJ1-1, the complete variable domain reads DTGVSQNPRHKITKRGQNVTFRCDPISEHNRLYWYRQTLGQGPEFLTYFQNEAQLEKSRLLSDRFSAERPKGSFSTLEIQRTEQGDSAMYLCASSQLEDEAFFGQGTRLTVV.

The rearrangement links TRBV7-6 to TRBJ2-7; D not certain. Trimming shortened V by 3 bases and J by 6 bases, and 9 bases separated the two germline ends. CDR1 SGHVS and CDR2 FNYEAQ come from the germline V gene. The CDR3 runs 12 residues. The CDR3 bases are TGTGCCAGCAGCTTTTTGTATGGCGAGCAGTACTTC. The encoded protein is CASSFLYGEQYF.

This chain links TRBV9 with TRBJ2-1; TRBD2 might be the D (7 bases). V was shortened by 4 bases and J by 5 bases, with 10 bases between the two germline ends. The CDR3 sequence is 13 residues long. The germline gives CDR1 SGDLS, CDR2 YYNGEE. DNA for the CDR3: TGTGCCAGCAGCAGGGGGGGAGACAATGAGCAGTTCTTC. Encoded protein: CASSRGGDNEQFF.

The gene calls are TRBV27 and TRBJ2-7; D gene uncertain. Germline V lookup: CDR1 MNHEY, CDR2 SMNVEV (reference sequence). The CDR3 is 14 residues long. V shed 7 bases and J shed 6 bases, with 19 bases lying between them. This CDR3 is CASTPTNGLSEQYF. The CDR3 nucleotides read TGTGCCAGCACTCCGACGAATGGGTTGTCCGAGCAGTACTTC.

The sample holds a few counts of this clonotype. CDR3 DNA: TGTGCCAGCAGTTACGGCGGCTACGGAAACACCATATATTTT. Its translation is CASSYGGYGNTIYF. The V gene is TRBV6-2 or TRBV6-3, the J gene TRBJ1-3; unclear D gene. The CDR3 is 14 amino acids. Trimming removed 2 bases at V and 4 bases at J, with 9 bases between. Germline CDR1 is MNHEY and CDR2 is SVGEGT.

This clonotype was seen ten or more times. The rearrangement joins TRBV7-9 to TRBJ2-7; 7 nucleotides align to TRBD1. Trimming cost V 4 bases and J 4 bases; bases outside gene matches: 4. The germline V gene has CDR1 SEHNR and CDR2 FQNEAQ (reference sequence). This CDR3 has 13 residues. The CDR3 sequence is CASSSRDRYEQYF. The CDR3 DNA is TGTGCCAGCAGCTCCCGGGACAGATACGAGCAGTACTTC. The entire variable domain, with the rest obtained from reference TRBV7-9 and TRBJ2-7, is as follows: DTGVSQNPRHKITKRGQNVTFRCDPISEHNRLYWYRQTLGQGPEFLTYFQNEAQLEKSRLLSDRFSAERPKGSFSTLEIQRTEQGDSAMYLCASSSRDRYEQYFGPGTRLTVT.

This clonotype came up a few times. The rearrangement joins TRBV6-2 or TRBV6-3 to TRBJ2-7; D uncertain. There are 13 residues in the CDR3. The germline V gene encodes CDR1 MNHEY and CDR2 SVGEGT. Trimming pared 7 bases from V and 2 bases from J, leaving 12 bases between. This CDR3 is CASTIDPTYEQYF. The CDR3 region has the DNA TGTGCCAGCACGATAGACCCGACCTACGAGCAGTACTTC.

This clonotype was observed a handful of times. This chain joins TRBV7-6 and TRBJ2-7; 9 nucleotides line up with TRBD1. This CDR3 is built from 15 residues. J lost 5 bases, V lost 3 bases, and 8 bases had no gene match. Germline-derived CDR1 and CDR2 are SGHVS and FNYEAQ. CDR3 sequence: CASSLGRTGDDEQYF. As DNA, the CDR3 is TGTGCCAGCAGCTTGGGCAGGACAGGGGACGACGAGCAGTACTTC.

The chain's CDR3 is CASSEAARTEAFF. The CDR3 bases are TGTGCCAGCAGTGAAGCGGCCCGCACTGAAGCTTTCTTT. V and J are TRBV2 and TRBJ1-1; D is unresolved. The V gene lost 0 bases and the J gene lost 4 bases, with 6 bases spanning the gap. CDR1 is SNHLY and CDR2 is FYNNEI in the germline V gene. The CDR3 is 13 amino acids.

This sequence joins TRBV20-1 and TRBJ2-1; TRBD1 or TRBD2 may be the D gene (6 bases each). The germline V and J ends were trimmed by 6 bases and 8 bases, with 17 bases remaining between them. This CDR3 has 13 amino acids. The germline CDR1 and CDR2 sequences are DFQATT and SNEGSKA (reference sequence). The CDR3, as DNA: TGCAGTGCACCCGGGGTCGGGGGCGATGAGCAGTTCTTC. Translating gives CSAPGVGGDEQFF.